Below, 14 T cell receptor beta chains from the same sample are listed, as sequenced in a study of CD8 T cells in ankylosing spondylitis. MiXCR, applied by TCRdb to the 5' RACE reads, yields one record per CDR3 protein. The table records roughly 130,000 distinct CDR3 sequences, about 7% of them present only once. Input material: blood, either unsorted or a sorted T cell fraction (not recorded which). Receptors were obtained from a male donor with ankylosing spondylitis or in good health (not recorded which).

The genes are TRBV28 and TRBJ1-3; possible D gene TRBD1, 6 bases. V dropped 7 bases and J dropped 0 bases, with 16 bases sitting between them. This CDR3 region has 16 residues. The germline V gene has CDR1 MDHEN and CDR2 SYDVKM. The DNA of the CDR3 is TGTGCCAGCACCTGGGGGGGGGCTCGCTCTGGAAACACCATATATTTT. The encoded protein is CASTWGGARSGNTIYF.

The chain is built from TRBV14 and TRBJ2-7; 9 bases are a match to TRBD1. Germline-derived CDR1 and CDR2 are SGHDN and FVKESK. The CDR3 spans 13 residues. Unmatched junction bases numbered 4, after V lost 4 bases and J lost 6 bases. The CDR3 DNA is TGTGCCAGCAGCCCAGGGACAGGGCGCGAGCAGTACTTC. Its translation: CASSPGTGREQYF. The full variable domain, its missing parts supplied by reference TRBV14 and TRBJ2-7, is EAGVTQFPSHSVIEKGQTVTLRCDPISGHDNLYWYRRVMGKEIKFLLHFVKESKQDESGMPNNRFLAERTGGTYSTLKVQPAELEDSGVYFCASSPGTGREQYFGPGTRLTVT.

At least ten counts were recorded for this clonotype. The chain joins TRBV5-1 to TRBJ1-6; 9 nucleotides agree with TRBD1. V shed 2 bases, J shed 6 bases, and the junction held 6 bases outside the gene matches. The CDR3 spans 16 residues. Germline-derived CDR1 and CDR2 are SGHRS and YFSETQ. The CDR3 loop reads CASSFSGQGPNSPLHF. The CDR3 DNA reads TGCGCCAGCAGCTTTTCCGGACAGGGGCCTAATTCACCCCTCCACTTT.

This clonotype was counted ten times or more. The chain has TRBV5-1 and TRBJ2-2; TRBD2 agrees at 12 bases. This CDR3 comprises 18 residues. V lost 0 bases, J lost 5 bases, and 8 bases stayed unmatched. Germline CDR1 and CDR2: SGHRS and YFSETQ. As DNA, the CDR3 is TGCGCCAGCAGCTTGGCTCCTAGCGGGAGGGGGACGACCGGGGAGCTGTTTTTT. Translation: CASSLAPSGRGTTGELFF.

This clonotype occurred many times. The rearrangement uses TRBV20-1 and TRBJ2-5; TRBD1 matches at 9 bases. This CDR3 comprises 13 residues. With V trimmed by 6 bases and J by 3 bases, 5 bases remained unmatched. Germline loops: CDR1 DFQATT, CDR2 SNEGSKA (reference sequence). CDR3: CSARDRVKETQYF. The CDR3 region has the DNA TGCAGTGCCCGGGACAGGGTAAAAGAGACCCAGTACTTC.

On this clonotype: A read error is possible here, since a much larger clone lies one base away. J is TRBJ2-7 and V is TRBV7-6; D ambiguous. The V gene lost 5 bases and the J gene lost 5 bases, with 7 bases spanning the gap. Germline V lookup: CDR1 SGHVS, CDR2 FNYEAQ. The CDR3 covers 11 residues. The CDR3 sequence is CASSASHEQYF. The DNA for the CDR3 is TGTGCCAGCAGCGCTTCCCACGAGCAGTACTTC.

This clonotype was picked up many times. The chain carries TRBV13 and TRBJ2-1; D is uncertain. Germline lookup yields CDR1 PRHDT and CDR2 FYEKMQ (reference sequence). Trimming stripped 7 bases from V and 8 bases from J, with 21 bases between. CDR3 length equals 15 residues. CDR3 amino acids: CASTRWYGRQHEQFF. CDR3 coding DNA: TGTGCCAGCACTCGCTGGTATGGGCGGCAACATGAGCAGTTCTTC.

This clonotype was counted ten times or more. The chain joins TRBV7-2 to TRBJ2-7; the D is unclear. Trimming pared 1 base from V and 2 bases from J, leaving 9 bases between. The CDR3 is made up of 14 amino acids. The germline gives CDR1 SGHTA, CDR2 FQGNSA. CDR3 sequence reads: CASSLVSAAYEQYF. The DNA for the CDR3 is TGTGCCAGCAGCTTAGTCTCCGCGGCCTACGAGCAGTACTTC.

This clonotype was recorded many times. The V and J genes are TRBV30 and TRBJ2-3; TRBD2 agrees at 8 bases. V dropped 0 bases and J dropped 2; count of bases not matched to a gene: 4. The CDR3 has 15 residues. CDR1 and CDR2 from the germline V gene are GTSNPN and SVGIG (reference sequence). The CDR3 DNA reads TGTGCCTGGAGTGTCGCGGGAGGAAACACAGATACGCAGTATTTT. Translated, it gives CAWSVAGGNTDTQYF.

The table lists this clonotype with many counts. V gene TRBV7-9 combines with J gene TRBJ1-2; D gene uncertain. CDR3 size: 10 residues. V was shortened by 3 bases and J by 13 bases, with 9 bases between the two germline ends. Germline assignment: CDR1 SEHNR and CDR2 FQNEAQ (reference sequence). The CDR3 nucleotides are TGTGCCAGCAGCTTCGGACCATTCACCTTC. Its translation is CASSFGPFTF.

This clonotype has at least ten counts. The chain links TRBV5-1 to TRBJ2-2; D gene uncertain. The CDR3 totals 13 residues. The germline V and J ends were trimmed by 1 base and 6 bases, with 7 bases remaining between them. The V gene's germline CDR1 is SGHRS and CDR2 YFSETQ. The CDR3 spells CASSLTLSGELFF. The CDR3 DNA reads TGCGCCAGCAGCTTGACACTCTCCGGGGAGCTGTTTTTT.

This clonotype was seen at least ten times. The DNA for the CDR3 is TGTGCCAGCAGCCTCTTGAGGCGGGCGGCAAACCAAGAGACCCAGTACTTC. Its translation is CASSLLRRAANQETQYF. The V call is TRBV7-2, the J call TRBJ2-5, with D possibly TRBD2 on 5 matching bases. CDR1 and CDR2 (germline): SGHTA, FQGNSA. The CDR3 covers 17 residues. The V end was cut by 5 bases, the J end by 0 bases, with 19 bases between.

This clonotype was recorded many times. The J gene is TRBJ2-5, the V gene TRBV3-1; 7 bases line up with TRBD1. V lost 4 bases to trimming and J lost 2 bases; unmatched junction nucleotides: 13. Germline V lookup: CDR1 LGHDT, CDR2 YNNKEL (reference sequence). The CDR3 is made up of 17 amino acids. The CDR3 coding sequence is TGTGCCAGCAGCCCCCGGCCAGGACAGGCACAGCAAGAGACCCAGTACTTC. Translation gives CASSPRPGQAQQETQYF.

This clonotype was seen ten or more times. The chain links TRBV11-1 to TRBJ2-1; D perhaps matches TRBD1 (5 bases). With 2 bases removed from V and 0 bases from J, the gap between germline ends came to 20 bases. The CDR3 spans 19 residues. The germline V gene encodes CDR1 SGHAT and CDR2 FQDESV (reference sequence). CDR3 DNA sequence: TGTGCCAGCAGCTTAAATCTCGGGTGGGGCGCGAGCTCCTACAATGAGCAGTTCTTC. It specifies CASSLNLGWGASSYNEQFF.